One T cell receptor beta chain is described in this entry. Germline V gene sequence: CDR1 SGHDN, CDR2 FVKESK. This CDR3 comprises 13 residues. V lost 5 bases and J lost 3, with 11 bases in between. The authors' processing: Reference gene primer amplification gave estimated nucleated cell counts. Measured with immunoSEQ multiplex PCR; TCRdb has only the in-frame clones, and not every one. The DNA was the basis for D and trimming; V, J and clone size are from that table. The sample yields fewer than 60,000 clones, around nine tenths seen once. This sample is drawn from a study of blood T cell repertoires in COVID-19.

The clonotype comes from a human donor with active COVID-19. The donor label of this sample is uncertain. The material sequenced was peripheral blood. This chain joins TRBV14 and TRBJ2-7, with no clear D. The CDR3 DNA sequence: TGTGCCAGCAGCTCACGACACCTCTACGAGCAGTACTTC. It is translated as CASSSRHLYEQYF.